This T cell receptor beta chain was obtained from a study of shared clonotypes between healthy human individuals (dated by TCRdb to 2018 to 2021). At the level of the whole study: Two women and three men aged 18 to 49 years were included in the cohort. Between about 0.8 and 8.9 billion PBMCs per donor were obtained by leukapheresis. The study deeply sequenced blood TCR repertoires of about 5 healthy adults to estimate repertoire size and the extent of clonotype sharing between individuals. To increase sequencing depth and limit assay-specific biases, TCR repertoire library preparation and sequencing were carried out by different laboratories using diverse techniques. For each donor, CD4 naive and CD4 memory were each given three plates, CD8 naive was given two plates, and CD8 memory was given one plate. Results the study describes overall, beyond this receptor: Because the study included only a small number of donors, the genetic and exposure-history diversity represented was limited. Larger estimated clonotype richness was generally found for naive subsets than for memory subsets. Across several donors, around 5% of naive CD4, 3% to 3.5% of naive CD8, 2% to 2.5% of memory CD4, and under 0.45% of memory CD8 clonotypes were shared. Pairwise subsampling indicated that sequencing depth was expected to affect the degree of clonotype sharing among donors. Rarefaction of sorted-subset datasets indicated incomplete sequencing despite the large sequencing depth. Sampling was restricted to blood, and TCR repertoires in tissue are likely to differ from TCR repertoires in blood. Compared with non-shared clonotypes, clonotypes shared by all four sorted-subset donors had higher generation probabilities.

Using the deep immunoSEQ assay, multiplex PCR amplified TCR CDR3 regions from genomic DNA. Extracted genomic DNA from each cell subset was spread evenly across all wells of several immunoSEQ 96-well plates, with each plate serving as a replicate. Each replicate PCR for sorted subsets received around 200 ng genomic DNA, equal to 30,000 or so T cell genomes. Purified libraries were measured with a Qubit 3.0 fluorometer, size-checked on a Bioanalyzer 2100, and measured again with the KAPA Library Quantification kit. Every immunoSEQ 96-well plate was sequenced on a dedicated single-read 150-cycle Illumina NextSeq 550 flow cell. Per the source publication's procedure: Because the immunoSEQ output included only junctional sequences and no quality scores, the filtering could not be the same as the filtering used for full-length reads. To assign V/J genes and CDR3, sequences were annotated against IMGT germline references using PyIR, a Python wrapper for IgBLAST v1.9. Reads were filtered out if the reads had weak V/J assignments (E-value above 1e-6), no CDR3, stop codons, out-of-frame junctions, or ambiguous translated residues. V3J clonotypes were defined by identical inferred V gene, J gene, and CDR3 amino acid sequence. To compute the percentage overlap between repertoires, the number of shared unique clonotypes was divided by the size of the smaller repertoire. Three approaches were used to assess repertoire richness: RTK rarefaction, the Chao1 estimator, and Recon v2.1 estimates of unobserved clonotypes. Generation probabilities were computed with OLGA for all TCRbeta clonotypes obtained by the gDNA method from several donors. TCRdb took over this immuneACCESS table, retaining in-frame rearrangements with V and J assigned. Such tables are incomplete; in checked studies, under half of the missing clones stem from an unresolved V gene, and the remainder is unexplained. That table supplies the V and J calls and clone size; D and trimming were determined from the DNA. The sample table lists 2 million to 3 million clones, under 95% of them with a count of one. About 0.38% of the sample is taken by the ten largest.

Donors were healthy HIV-negative adults with no recently reported acute infections or vaccinations. Every donor was a Caucasian adult residing in Nashville, Tennessee, USA. CD4+ T cells were enriched by magnetic negative selection; naive cells were then positively selected on CD45RA, and the negative fraction formed the memory subset. Blood was collected by leukapheresis, and PBMCs were isolated by Ficoll-Histopaque density gradient centrifugation and then cryopreserved in liquid nitrogen vapor phase. Analytical flow cytometry was used to check the purity and quantity of every magnetically sorted T cell population. Genomic DNA was isolated from every sorted fraction and measured by UV absorbance on a Nanodrop 2000c. CDR1 and CDR2 are read off the germline V gene as KGHSH and LQKENI. Including cysteine and phenylalanine, the CDR3 has 13 amino acids. The kept DNA is CDR3 alone, 39 bases in frame from the first base. The junction shows trimming of 4 bases on V and 5 bases on J, and the gene matches do not reach 1 base of it.

A word on this clone: This clone's antigen is unknown. No base quality information exists; no much larger clone differs at one position. The sample has other DNA sequences that encode this CDR3 too.

This chain is built from TRBV18 and TRBJ2-5, with 10 middle bases fitting TRBD2. The sample consisted of naive CD4+ T cells from PBMCs. Per the publication, the cell subset or site label means: CD45RA+ positively selected. The sequence derives from a young man in good health. Some clones in this sample may be carry-over from other donors' samples. CDR3 region: CASSRTSGETQYF. In nucleotide form, the sequence is TGTGCCAGCTCACGGACTAGCGGTGAGACCCAGTACTTC.